This TCR beta chain was recovered during a study of blood T cells in healthy people across ages. Alongside a J-beta primer mix, a sample-barcoded 5' primer served in a second PCR lasting about 7 to 11 cycles. A single record per CDR3 protein comes from TCRdb applying MiXCR to the 5' RACE reads. The table lists 850,000 to 1,000,000 distinct CDR3 sequences, roughly half of them singletons. Comment on this clonotype: Its specificity is unknown.

Broader study findings: Among T cells, TCR beta diversity per million cells dropped roughly linearly as age rose.

The length of the CDR3 is 15 residues. Germline CDR1 is MNHEY and CDR2 is SVGEGT. V lost 4 bases, J lost 4 bases, and 14 bases lay in between. Source material: blood. This chain links TRBV6-2 or TRBV6-3 with TRBJ2-1; D is unresolved. The TCR comes from a woman aged 60-75 years in good health. CDR3 nucleotides: TGTGCCAGCAGTTCTGGTGGATTCTTTTACAATGAGCAGTTCTTC. Its protein is CASSSGGFFYNEQFF.